These 32 T cell receptor beta chains share one sample of origin, sequenced in a study of blood T cell repertoires in COVID-19. Sequenced by immunoSEQ multiplex PCR; TCRdb stores in-frame clones only, minus some. In the table there are 150,000 to 200,000 clones, approximately 92% of which are singletons. Sequencing was carried out using peripheral blood. These TCRs come from a woman aged 50 to 60 with acute or convalescent COVID-19.

The chain has TRBV2 and TRBJ2-2; 9 bases are shared with TRBD1. The germline V gene encodes CDR1 SNHLY and CDR2 FYNNEI. This CDR3 is 17 amino acids long. With V trimmed by 2 bases and J by 4 bases, 8 bases remained unmatched. The CDR3 DNA is TGTGCCAGCAGTGAAATGACAGGGGGATCAAGCACCGGGGAGCTGTTTTTT. Protein product: CASSEMTGGSSTGELFF.

V usage is TRBV5-8 and J usage is TRBJ2-7, with 12 bases matching TRBD2. The CDR3 length is 15 residues. With 5 bases clipped from V and 2 bases from J, the junction kept 5 bases outside the gene matches. Germline V gene data show CDR1 as SGHTS and CDR2 as YDEGEE. As DNA, the CDR3 is TGTGCCAGCAGGAGACTAGCGGGAGCTCCCTACGAGCAGTACTTC. Translated: CASRRLAGAPYEQYF.

This clone occurred once. The rearrangement links TRBV6-5 to TRBJ1-5; no reliable D call. Germline CDR1 and CDR2: MNHEY and SVGAGI. This CDR3 spans 12 amino acids. The germline V and J ends were trimmed by 6 bases and 6 bases, with 9 bases remaining between them. The chain's CDR3 is CASRLTRQPQHF. The CDR3 bases are TGTGCCAGCAGGCTGACACGTCAGCCCCAGCATTTT.

The CDR3 spells CASSLLQGAGELFF. CDR3 nucleotides: TGTGCCAGCAGCCTCTTACAGGGGGCCGGGGAGCTGTTTTTT. V and J are TRBV6-5 and TRBJ2-2; TRBD1 matches at 8 bases. CDR1 MNHEY and CDR2 SVGAGI come from the germline V gene. Trimming cost V 6 bases and J 6 bases; bases outside gene matches: 6. The CDR3 has 14 amino acids.

The J gene is TRBJ1-1, the V gene TRBV19; D ambiguous. This CDR3 comprises 13 residues. V lost 7 bases and J 7 bases, leaving 16 bases between the germline ends. Germline CDR1 is LNHDA and CDR2 is SQIVND (reference sequence). The CDR3 DNA is TGTGCCAGTACCCCCAACCCCACAGATGAAGCTTTCTTT. It yields the protein CASTPNPTDEAFF.

The J gene is TRBJ2-5, the V gene TRBV15; 8 bases are shared with TRBD1. Unmatched junction bases numbered 5, after V lost 4 bases and J lost 4 bases. The CDR3 has 14 amino acids. Germline V gene lookup returns CDR1 LNHNV and CDR2 YYDKDF (reference sequence). CDR3 DNA sequence: TGTGCCACCAGCATCGGACAGGGTAGAGAGACCCAGTACTTC. Its protein product is CATSIGQGRETQYF.

This chain uses TRBV19 with TRBJ1-1; 10 bases align to TRBD1. This CDR3 comprises 14 residues. Trimming removed 7 bases from V and 3 bases from J; junction bases left unmatched: 5. Germline CDR1 LNHDA, CDR2 SQIVND (reference sequence). CDR3 coding DNA: TGTGCCAGTATCTCTGGACAGGGGGACACTGAAGCTTTCTTT. It translates to CASISGQGDTEAFF.

The genes are TRBV7-3 and TRBJ2-6; the match to TRBD1 covers 7 bases. V shed 3 bases, J shed 4 bases, and the junction held 6 bases outside the gene matches. The CDR3 totals 16 residues. Germline V gene data show CDR1 as SGHTA and CDR2 as FQGTGA. This CDR3 is CASSLTTGSGANVLTF. The CDR3 nucleotides read TGTGCCAGCAGCTTGACGACAGGGTCGGGGGCCAACGTCCTGACTTTC. The full variable domain, with the rest looked up from reference TRBV7-3 and TRBJ2-6, is GAGVSQTPSNKVTEKGKYVELRCDPISGHTALYWYRQSLGQGPEFLIYFQGTGAADDSGLPNDRFFAVRPEGSVSTLKIQRTERGDSAVYLCASSLTTGSGANVLTFGAGSRLTVL.

The gene calls are TRBV30 and TRBJ1-5; 7 positions match TRBD1. V was pared by 3 bases and J by 5 bases, with 10 bases of the junction left unmatched. CDR1 and CDR2 from the germline V gene are GTSNPN and SVGIG (reference sequence). The CDR3 length is 15 residues. DNA for the CDR3: TGTGCCTGGAGGCTAGGGGGACAGCGTGATCAGCCCCAGCATTTT. This codes for CAWRLGGQRDQPQHF.

CDR3 loop: CASSFWPNPPGQDYNEQFF. The CDR3 DNA reads as TGTGCCAGCAGCTTTTGGCCCAACCCCCCGGGACAGGACTACAATGAGCAGTTCTTC. This chain connects TRBV5-8 to TRBJ2-1; 8 bases map to TRBD1. This CDR3 spans 19 amino acids. After removal of 2 bases from V and 3 bases from J, the junction contained 16 bases not matched to a gene. Germline values: CDR1 SGHTS, CDR2 YDEGEE. The full variable domain, its missing parts supplied by reference TRBV5-8 and TRBJ2-1, is EAGVTQSPTHLIKTRGQQATLRCSPISGHTSVYWYQQALGLGLQFLLWYDEGEERNRGNFPPRFSGRQFPNYSSELNVNALELEDSALYLCASSFWPNPPGQDYNEQFFGPGTRLTVL.

The rearrangement links TRBV7-9 to TRBJ2-1; no clear D gene. V was cut by 4 bases and J by 5 bases, with 6 bases left in between. Germline lookup yields CDR1 SEHNR and CDR2 FQNEAQ (reference sequence). The CDR3 sequence is 12 residues long. The CDR3 spells CASSYPDNEQFF. CDR3 DNA sequence: TGTGCCAGCAGCTACCCAGACAATGAGCAGTTCTTC.

This rearrangement joins TRBV3-1 (or the pseudogene TRBV3-2) to TRBJ2-7; 8 nucleotides agree with TRBD1. CDR1 and CDR2 from the germline V gene are LGHDT and YNNKEL (reference sequence). The CDR3 contains 13 residues. V dropped 3 bases and J dropped 4; count of bases not matched to a gene: 2. CDR3 region: CASSHHRGYEQYF. CDR3 nucleotides: TGTGCCAGCAGCCACCACAGGGGGTACGAGCAGTACTTC.

The rearrangement links TRBV11-2 to TRBJ1-2; D remains ambiguous. V shed 2 bases and J shed 6 bases, with 7 bases lying between them. The CDR3 covers 12 residues. Germline CDR1 reads SGHAT; CDR2 reads FQNNGV. As DNA, the CDR3 is TGTGCCAGCAGCTTATCCGGGAATGGCTACACCTTC. This codes for CASSLSGNGYTF.

This clone was seen a few times. This chain connects TRBV18 to TRBJ2-2; D is possibly TRBD1 (5 bases). The CDR3 runs 13 residues. Trimming removed 1 base at V and 8 bases at J, with 8 bases between. Germline loops: CDR1 KGHSH, CDR2 LQKENI. The CDR3 DNA is TGTGCCAGCTCACCACAGGGGTCTGGGGAGCTGTTTTTT. This encodes CASSPQGSGELFF. Combining the CDR3 with reference TRBV18 and TRBJ2-2 gives the whole variable domain NAGVMQNPRHLVRRRGQEARLRCSPMKGHSHVYWYRQLPEEGLKFMVYLQKENIIDESGMPKERFSAEFPKEGPSILRIQQVVRGDSAAYFCASSPQGSGELFFGEGSRLTVL.

This rearrangement joins TRBV7-9 to TRBJ1-4; D is perhaps TRBD1 (5 bases). Deletions cut 6 bases from V and 5 bases from J, with 10 bases between. Germline V CDR1 and CDR2: SEHNR, FQNEAQ (reference sequence). The CDR3 has 13 amino acids. The CDR3 coding sequence is TGTGCCAGCAGTCCCCGACAGAATGAAAAACTGTTTTTT. Its translation: CASSPRQNEKLFF.

The chain links TRBV3-1 (or the pseudogene TRBV3-2) to TRBJ1-2; D unclear. This CDR3 is 14 amino acids long. Germline CDR1 is LGHDT and CDR2 is YNNKEL (reference sequence). V lost 3 bases, J lost 2 bases, and 10 bases lay in between. The CDR3 sequence is CASSHPGPNYGYTF. CDR3 bases: TGTGCCAGCAGCCACCCGGGTCCAAACTATGGCTACACCTTC.

CDR3 region: CASSQRDRAYNEQFF. The CDR3 DNA reads as TGTGCCAGCAGCCAGAGGGACAGGGCCTACAATGAGCAGTTCTTC. The V call is TRBV3-1 (or the pseudogene TRBV3-2), the J call TRBJ2-1; 9 bases are shared with TRBD1. Looked up from germline, CDR1 is LGHDT and CDR2 is YNNKEL (reference sequence). V shed 3 bases and J 2 bases; nucleotides not matched to a gene: 2. This CDR3 is 15 amino acids long.

This chain connects TRBV5-1 to TRBJ2-1; 8 nucleotides line up with TRBD2. With 0 bases clipped from V and 6 bases from J, the junction kept 8 bases outside the gene matches. Germline loops: CDR1 SGHRS, CDR2 YFSETQ. The CDR3 is 16 amino acids. The CDR3 sequence: CASSLAPGGPSNEQFF. CDR3 DNA sequence: TGCGCCAGCAGCTTGGCGCCGGGGGGGCCTAGCAATGAGCAGTTCTTC.

V usage is TRBV28 and J usage is TRBJ2-6; D is unclear. CDR3 size: 16 residues. From germline, CDR1 is MDHEN and CDR2 SYDVKM. The V and J ends lost 8 bases and 0 bases respectively, with 14 bases between them. The CDR3 region is CASRVPGHSGANVLTF. DNA for the CDR3: TGTGCCAGCCGAGTTCCGGGTCACTCTGGGGCCAACGTCCTGACTTTC.

The genes are TRBV4-3 and TRBJ2-1; a weak D match, TRBD1 (5 bases). Germline V gene lookup returns CDR1 LGHNA and CDR2 YSLEER. CDR3 size: 16 residues. The ends were cut back, 2 bases at V and 7 bases at J, with 18 bases in the middle. As DNA, the CDR3 is TGCGCCAGCAGCCAACTTGCCTTAGGAGCAGGGAATGAGCAGTTCTTC. This sequence encodes CASSQLALGAGNEQFF.

The chain employs TRBV27 and TRBJ1-3; tentatively, D is TRBD1 (5 bases). The germline gives CDR1 MNHEY, CDR2 SMNVEV (reference sequence). The CDR3 totals 13 residues. Trimming cost V 8 bases and J 2 bases, with 10 bases left between them. DNA of the CDR3: TGTGCCAGCCGCCCGGGGGCTGGAAACACCATATATTTT. Protein product: CASRPGAGNTIYF.

The CDR3 coding sequence is TGTGCCAGCAGCCCCGGGGTGAGATATGGCTACACCTTC. It codes for CASSPGVRYGYTF. This chain connects TRBV3-1 (or the pseudogene TRBV3-2) to TRBJ1-2, with D unclear. This CDR3 has 13 amino acids. The germline CDR1 and CDR2 sequences are LGHDT and YNNKEL (reference sequence). Trimming stripped 4 bases from V and 5 bases from J, with 11 bases between.

The rearrangement joins TRBV2 to TRBJ1-2; tentative D call: TRBD1 (5 bases). V was cut by 4 bases and J by 4 bases, with 10 bases left in between. Germline V gives CDR1 SNHLY, CDR2 FYNNEI. This CDR3 is built from 13 residues. CDR3 bases: TGTGCCAGCAGTGGCAGGGAAGGCTATGGCTACACCTTC. It is translated as CASSGREGYGYTF.

On this clone itself: A read error may produce the germline difference seen at one junction end. CDR3 protein: CASSISGEGPYEQYF. In DNA form, the CDR3 reads TGTGCCAGCAGTATATCAGGGGAAGGTCCCTACGAGCAGTACTTC. The J gene is TRBJ2-7, the V gene TRBV27, with D possibly being TRBD1 (6 bases). The germline gives CDR1 MNHEY, CDR2 SMNVEV (reference sequence). The CDR3 contains 15 residues.

The chain joins TRBV12-3 or TRBV12-4 to TRBJ1-2, with D tentatively TRBD1 (6 bases). Trimming left V 6 bases short and J 9 bases short, with 17 bases between. The length of the CDR3 is 13 residues. The CDR3 protein is CASRKRQGSRYTF. The CDR3 nucleotides read TGTGCCAGCAGAAAAAGGCAGGGGAGTCGCTACACCTTC.

The chain combines TRBV3-1 (or the pseudogene TRBV3-2) with TRBJ2-4; 8 bases line up with TRBD1. The CDR3 length is 14 residues. Unmatched junction bases numbered 5, after V lost 4 bases and J lost 6 bases. CDR1 and CDR2 (germline): LGHDT, YNNKEL (reference sequence). CDR3 region: CASSLGTGRNIQYF. The CDR3 DNA reads as TGTGCCAGCAGCCTCGGGACAGGAAGAAACATTCAGTACTTC.

This clone appeared a few times. The rearrangement uses TRBV11-2 and TRBJ2-1, with D tentatively TRBD2 (5 bases). Per the germline V gene, CDR1 is SGHAT and CDR2 is FQNNGV. Between the trimmed V and J ends, which lost 7 bases and 2 bases, there was a span of 12 bases. This CDR3 region has 14 residues. The CDR3 is CASTAGEPYNEQFF. The CDR3 DNA is TGTGCCAGCACGGCCGGGGAGCCCTACAATGAGCAGTTCTTC.

The V gene is TRBV5-4, the J gene TRBJ2-7, with 10 bases identical to TRBD1. V shed 4 bases, J shed 5 bases, and the junction held 9 bases outside the gene matches. Germline CDR1 is SGHNT and CDR2 is YYREEE (reference sequence). CDR3 length: 15 residues. For the CDR3, the DNA is TGTGCCAGCAGCGGCTCGGGGACAGGGGTAGACGAGCAGTACTTC. Its translation is CASSGSGTGVDEQYF.

The CDR3, as DNA: TGTGCCAGCTCGCAATCTTCCAGTTCCCTCTACGAGCAGTACTTC. Translating gives CASSQSSSSLYEQYF. The chain uses TRBV18 and TRBJ2-7, with D unclear. The CDR3 extends over 15 amino acids. The V end was cut by 6 bases, the J end by 3 bases, with 18 bases between. Looked up from germline, CDR1 is KGHSH and CDR2 is LQKENI. Filled out from reference TRBV18 and TRBJ2-7, the complete variable domain reads NAGVMQNPRHLVRRRGQEARLRCSPMKGHSHVYWYRQLPEEGLKFMVYLQKENIIDESGMPKERFSAEFPKEGPSILRIQQVVRGDSAAYFCASSQSSSSLYEQYFGPGTRLTVT.

In this sample, this clone turned up once. The CDR3 spells CASSDGIAYEQYF. The CDR3 DNA sequence: TGTGCCAGCAGTGACGGGATCGCCTACGAGCAGTACTTC. The chain combines TRBV2 with TRBJ2-7; D is possibly TRBD2 (5 bases). V dropped 3 bases and J dropped 2 bases, with 8 bases sitting between them. The length of the CDR3 is 13 residues. From germline, CDR1 is SNHLY and CDR2 FYNNEI.

This chain connects TRBV29-1 to TRBJ2-3; D possibly corresponds to TRBD2 (5 bases). This CDR3 has 12 amino acids. V dropped 5 bases and J dropped 1 base, with 7 bases sitting between them. The germline V gene encodes CDR1 SQVTM and CDR2 ANQGSEA. CDR3 in amino acids: CSVNGGTDTQYF. The CDR3 DNA reads as TGCAGCGTTAACGGGGGCACAGATACGCAGTATTTT.

The chain employs TRBV7-6 and TRBJ1-5, with 7 bases fitting TRBD1. Germline assignment: CDR1 SGHVS and CDR2 FNYEAQ. The V gene end was trimmed by 5 bases and the J gene end by 0 bases; junction bases not matched to a gene: 7. This CDR3 region has 16 residues. The CDR3 here is CASSIGQADSNQPQHF. The CDR3 DNA reads TGTGCCAGCAGCATAGGACAGGCAGATAGCAATCAGCCCCAGCATTTT. Supplemented by reference TRBV7-6 and TRBJ1-5, the full variable domain reads GAGVSQSPRYKVTKRGQDVALRCDPISGHVSLYWYRQALGQGPEFLTYFNYEAQQDKSGLPNDRFSAERPEGSISTLTIQRTEQRDSAMYRCASSIGQADSNQPQHFGDGTRLSIL.